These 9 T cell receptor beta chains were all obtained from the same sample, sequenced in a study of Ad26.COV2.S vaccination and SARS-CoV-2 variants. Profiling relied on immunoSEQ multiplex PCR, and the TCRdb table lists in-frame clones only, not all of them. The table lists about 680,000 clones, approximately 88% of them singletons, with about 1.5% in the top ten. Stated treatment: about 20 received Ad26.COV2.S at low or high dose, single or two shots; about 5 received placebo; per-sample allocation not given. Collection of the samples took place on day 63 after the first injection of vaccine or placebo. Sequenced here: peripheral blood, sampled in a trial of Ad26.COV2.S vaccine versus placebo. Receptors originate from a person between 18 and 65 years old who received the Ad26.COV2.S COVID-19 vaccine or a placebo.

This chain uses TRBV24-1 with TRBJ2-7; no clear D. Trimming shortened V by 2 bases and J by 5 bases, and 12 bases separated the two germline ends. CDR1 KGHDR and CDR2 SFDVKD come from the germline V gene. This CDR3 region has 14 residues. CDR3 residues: CATSDSTFSDEQYF. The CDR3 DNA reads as TGTGCCACCAGTGATTCGACTTTCAGTGACGAGCAGTACTTC.

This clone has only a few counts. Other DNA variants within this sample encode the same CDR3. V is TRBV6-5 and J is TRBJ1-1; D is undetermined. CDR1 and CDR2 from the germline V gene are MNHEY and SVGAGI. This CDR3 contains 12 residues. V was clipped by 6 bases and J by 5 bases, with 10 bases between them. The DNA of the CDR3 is TGTGCCAGCAGCTATCTTGGGACTGAAGCTTTCTTT. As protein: CASSYLGTEAFF.

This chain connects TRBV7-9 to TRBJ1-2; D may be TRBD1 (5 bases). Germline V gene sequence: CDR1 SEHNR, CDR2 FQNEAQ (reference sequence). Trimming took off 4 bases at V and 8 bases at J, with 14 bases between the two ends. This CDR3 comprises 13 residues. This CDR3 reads CASSWDEERGYTF. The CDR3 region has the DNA TGTGCCAGCAGCTGGGACGAAGAGAGGGGCTACACCTTC. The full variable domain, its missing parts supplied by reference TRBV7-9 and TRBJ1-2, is DTGVSQNPRHKITKRGQNVTFRCDPISEHNRLYWYRQTLGQGPEFLTYFQNEAQLEKSRLLSDRFSAERPKGSFSTLEIQRTEQGDSAMYLCASSWDEERGYTFGSGTRLTVV.

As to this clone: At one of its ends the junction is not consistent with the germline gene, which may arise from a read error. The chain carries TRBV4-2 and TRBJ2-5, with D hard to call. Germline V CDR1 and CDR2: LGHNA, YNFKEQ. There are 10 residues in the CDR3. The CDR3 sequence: CASTKSSQYF. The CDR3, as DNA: TGCGCCAGCACGAAGAGCTCCCAGTACTTC.

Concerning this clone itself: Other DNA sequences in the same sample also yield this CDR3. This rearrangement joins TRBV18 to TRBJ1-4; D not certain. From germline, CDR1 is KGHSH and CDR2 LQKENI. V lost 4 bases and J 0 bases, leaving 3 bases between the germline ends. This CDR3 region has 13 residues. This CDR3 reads CASSRATNEKLFF. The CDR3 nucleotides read TGTGCCAGCTCACGGGCAACTAATGAAAAACTGTTTTTT.

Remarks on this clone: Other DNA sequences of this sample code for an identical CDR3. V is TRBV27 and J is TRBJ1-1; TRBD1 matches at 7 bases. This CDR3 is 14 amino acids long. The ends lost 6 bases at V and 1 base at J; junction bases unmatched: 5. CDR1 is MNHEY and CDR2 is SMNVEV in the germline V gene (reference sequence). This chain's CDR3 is CASSPGTANTEAFF. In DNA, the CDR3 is TGTGCCAGCAGCCCCGGGACAGCGAACACTGAAGCTTTCTTT.

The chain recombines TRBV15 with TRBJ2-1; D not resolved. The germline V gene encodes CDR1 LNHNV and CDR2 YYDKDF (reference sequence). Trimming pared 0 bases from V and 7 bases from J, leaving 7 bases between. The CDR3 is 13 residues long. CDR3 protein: CATSRDWFNEQFF. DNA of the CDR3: TGTGCCACCAGCAGAGATTGGTTTAATGAGCAGTTCTTC.

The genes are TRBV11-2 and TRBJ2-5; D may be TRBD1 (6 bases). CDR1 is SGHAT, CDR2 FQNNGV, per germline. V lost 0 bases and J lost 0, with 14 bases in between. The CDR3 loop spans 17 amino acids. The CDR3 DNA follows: TGTGCCAGCAGCTTAGATGTAGGGGGACACTACCAAGAGACCCAGTACTTC. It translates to CASSLDVGGHYQETQYF.

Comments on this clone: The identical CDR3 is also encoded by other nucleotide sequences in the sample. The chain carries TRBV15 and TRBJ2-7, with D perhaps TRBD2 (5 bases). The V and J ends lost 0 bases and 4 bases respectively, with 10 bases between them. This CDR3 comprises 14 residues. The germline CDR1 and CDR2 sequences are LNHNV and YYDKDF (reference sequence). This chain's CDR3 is CATSREGGSYEQYF. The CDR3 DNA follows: TGTGCCACCAGCAGAGAAGGAGGATCTTACGAGCAGTACTTC.